The TCR beta chain described here comes from a study of early T cells in non-severe SARS-CoV-2 infection. General observations from the study: The matching step, a VDJdb search, favored anti-spike CD8 responses and missed private and CD4 specificities.

The CDR3 spans 13 residues. Germline assignment: CDR1 KGHDR and CDR2 SFDVKD. V dropped 3 bases and J dropped 5 bases, with 8 bases sitting between them. Researchers tagged individual cDNA molecules with unique molecular identifiers. TCRdb reprocessed the 5' RACE reads via MiXCR and lists one record per CDR3 protein. Among tens of thousands of distinct CDR3 sequences listed, less than 9.5% were seen once. In its sample, this clonotype was seen many times. No antigen is known for it. The sample consisted of whole blood. The source of this sequence is an adult who was a healthcare worker with PCR-confirmed SARS-CoV-2 infection or an uninfected control (not recorded which). The chain has TRBV24-1 and TRBJ2-3; D perhaps matches TRBD2 (6 bases). The DNA of the CDR3 is TGTGCCACCAGTGATAAGACTAGAGATACGCAGTATTTT. Its translation: CATSDKTRDTQYF.